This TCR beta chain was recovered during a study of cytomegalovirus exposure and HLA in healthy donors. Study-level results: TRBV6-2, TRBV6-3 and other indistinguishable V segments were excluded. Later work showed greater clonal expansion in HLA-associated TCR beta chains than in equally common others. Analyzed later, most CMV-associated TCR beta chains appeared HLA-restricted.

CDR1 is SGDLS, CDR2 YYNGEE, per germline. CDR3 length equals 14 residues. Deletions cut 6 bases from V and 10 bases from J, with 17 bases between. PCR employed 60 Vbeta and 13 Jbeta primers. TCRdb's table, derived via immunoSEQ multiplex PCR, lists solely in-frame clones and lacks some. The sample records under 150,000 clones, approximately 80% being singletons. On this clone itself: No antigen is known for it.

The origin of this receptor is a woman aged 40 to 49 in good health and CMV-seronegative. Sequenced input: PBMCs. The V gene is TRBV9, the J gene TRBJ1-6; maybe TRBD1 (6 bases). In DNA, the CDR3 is TGTGCCAGCAACCAGGGGCTTGCAGTCTCACCCCTCCACTTT. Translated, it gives CASNQGLAVSPLHF.